What follows are 2 T cell receptor beta chains derived from one specimen sequenced in a study of T cells in localized non-small cell lung cancer. Some clones are missing from TCRdb's copy, which holds only in-frame ones; the method was immunoSEQ multiplex PCR. The table has about 2,600 clones, 20% to 30% seen once; the top ten hold around 15%. The sequencing used lung tumor tissue, collected before any cancer treatment. The receptors shown here come from an older female donor with stage I lung adenocarcinoma.

By frequency in the sample, this clone is medium-sized. The rearrangement uses TRBV6-8 and TRBJ2-7; 7 bases line up with TRBD1. Germline CDR1 MNHGY, CDR2 SAAAGT. The CDR3 has 13 residues. Unmatched junction bases numbered 11, after V lost 10 bases and J lost 5 bases. In DNA, the CDR3 is TGTGCCATCAGAGGGACAGTTGCGAACGAGCAGTACTTC. This gives the protein CAIRGTVANEQYF.

This clone was counted only a few times. The chain couples TRBV2 to TRBJ1-5; D not certain. V lost 6 bases to trimming and J lost 2 bases, with 8 bases between them. The germline V gene encodes CDR1 SNHLY and CDR2 FYNNEI. There are 13 residues in the CDR3. DNA for the CDR3: TGTGCCAGCAGAAGAATCGGCAATCAGCCCCAGCATTTT. This translates into CASRRIGNQPQHF.